A selection of T cell receptor beta chains follows, all from one sample in a study of T cell changes during pregnancy in multiple sclerosis. Generated by immunoSEQ multiplex PCR, the TCRdb table keeps only in-frame clones and is missing some. The sample carries around 70,000 clones, around 92% recorded once. Specimen: peripheral blood, collected before pregnancy. The source is a female donor with multiple sclerosis, enrolled in a pregnancy study. Each CDR3 is given with its conserved first and last residue. Each record gives: J gene, clone size, D gene, V gene, CDR3 DNA, CDR3 protein. The D gene is left open where the match is weak. Some rows have no size entry. The others give once, few or many, or a class for an expanded clone.

TRBJ1-4	few	TRBD1	TRBV20-1	TGCAGTGCTGGACAGGGGCTTATGCTGTTTTTT	CSAGQGLMLFF
TRBJ2-5	.	.	TRBV6-1	TGTGCCAGCAGTGATAATTGGGCACGCGAGGAGACCCAGTACTTC	CASSDNWAREETQYF
TRBJ1-5	.	.	TRBV6-4	TGTGCCAGCAGTGCAGGGGCAAATCAGCCCCAGCATTTT	CASSAGANQPQHF
TRBJ1-1	.	TRBD1	TRBV19	TGTGCCAGTCCCTACGTAGGGGACAGAAACACTGAAGCTTTCTTT	CASPYVGDRNTEAFF
TRBJ1-2	.	.	TRBV6-1	TGTGCCAGCAGTGAAGGCGGGGACGGGGCCTATGGCTACACCTTC	CASSEGGDGAYGYTF
TRBJ1-5	.	.	TRBV6-1	TGTGCCAGCAGCCCCATGAGGCGTCAGCCCCAGCATTTT	CASSPMRRQPQHF
TRBJ2-1	.	TRBD2	TRBV9	TGTGCCAGCAGCGTGACGGGAGGAGAAGGCAATGAGCAGTTCTTC	CASSVTGGEGNEQFF
TRBJ2-1	.	TRBD2	TRBV19	TGTGCCAGTAGTCCGGGACTAGTATCTCATGAGCAGTTCTTC	CASSPGLVSHEQFF
TRBJ2-5	.	.	TRBV28	TGTGCCAGCACCCTCGCAGGGGCGTTGGGGGAGACCCAGTACTTC	CASTLAGALGETQYF
TRBJ2-7	.	.	TRBV16	TGTGCCAGCAGCCCCTACCCTTCGGTGGAGCAGTACTTC	CASSPYPSVEQYF
TRBJ1-2	.	.	TRBV27	TGTGCCAGCAGTTTATCAGCGGTAGCTAACTATGGCTACACCTTC	CASSLSAVANYGYTF
TRBJ1-5	.	TRBD1	TRBV2	TGTGCCAGCAGGGGGGGACAGGGGAATCAGCCCCAGCATTTT	CASRGGQGNQPQHF
TRBJ2-7	.	.	TRBV25-1	TGTGCCAGCAGTGCAGGTGGCGGGCGACCCGAGCAGTACTTC	CASSAGGGRPEQYF
TRBJ2-5	.	TRBD2	TRBV7-2	TGTGCCAGCACCTCACAGCTAGCGGGGGCGGAGACCCAGTACTTC	CASTSQLAGAETQYF
TRBJ2-1	.	.	TRBV23-1	TGCGCCAGCAGTCAATCTCCGAGGGAGCAGTACAATGAGCAGTTCTTC	CASSQSPREQYNEQFF
TRBJ1-2	.	.	TRBV2	TGTGCCAGCGGGCAGGCGGGGGTCTATGGCTACACCTTC	CASGQAGVYGYTF
TRBJ1-5	.	.	TRBV5-5	TGTGCCAGCAGCGCCTGGGCATATAGCAATCAGCCCCAGCATTTT	CASSAWAYSNQPQHF
TRBJ2-1	.	TRBD2	TRBV4-2	TGTGCCAGCAGCCGGGGAACAGCGGGAGGCTCCTACAATGAGCAGTTCTTC	CASSRGTAGGSYNEQFF
TRBJ2-1	.	TRBD2	TRBV5-8	TGTGCCAGCAGCTTGGAGGGACTACCCGGTGATGAGCAGTTCTTC	CASSLEGLPGDEQFF
TRBJ2-7	.	.	TRBV28	TGTGCCAGCAGTTTGGGAGTCGGGGTGCCGCTATTGGTTGGCGAGCAGTACTTC	CASSLGVGVPLLVGEQYF
TRBJ1-2	.	.	TRBV13	TGTGCCAGCAGCTCCAAGCTGGTTGAGTCCTTGCGGGGCTACACCTTC	CASSSKLVESLRGYTF
TRBJ1-4	.	.	TRBV4-2	TGTGCCAGCAGCCAAGATACTGGGCCCGCAGCAACTAATGAAAAACTGTTTTTT	CASSQDTGPAATNEKLFF
TRBJ2-3	.	TRBD1	TRBV5-4	TGTGCCAGCAGCTTCTTCACAGGGGGCGATACGCAGTATTTT	CASSFFTGGDTQYF
TRBJ1-6	.	TRBD1	TRBV4-1	TGCGCCAGCAGCCAACGACAGGGGGCGAATTCACCCCTCCACTTT	CASSQRQGANSPLHF
TRBJ2-1	.	TRBD2	TRBV25-1	TGTGCCAGCAGTGAATATGAGGGAGGGAACAATGAGCAGTTCTTC	CASSEYEGGNNEQFF